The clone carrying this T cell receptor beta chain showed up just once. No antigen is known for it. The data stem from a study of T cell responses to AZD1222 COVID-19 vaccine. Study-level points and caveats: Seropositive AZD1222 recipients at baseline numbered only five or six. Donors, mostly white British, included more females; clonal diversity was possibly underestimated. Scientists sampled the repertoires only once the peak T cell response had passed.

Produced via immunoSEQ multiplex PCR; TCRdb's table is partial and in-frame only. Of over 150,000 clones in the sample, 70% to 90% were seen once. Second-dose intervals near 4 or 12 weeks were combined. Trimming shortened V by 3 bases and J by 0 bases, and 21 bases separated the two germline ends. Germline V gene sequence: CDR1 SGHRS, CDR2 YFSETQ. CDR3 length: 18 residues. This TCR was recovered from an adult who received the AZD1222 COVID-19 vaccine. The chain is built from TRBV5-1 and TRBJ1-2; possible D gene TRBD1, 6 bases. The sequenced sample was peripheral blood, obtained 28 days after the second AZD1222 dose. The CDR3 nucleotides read TGCGCCAGCAGCTCGACACCGGAACAGGGAGTCTCTAACTATGGCTACACCTTC. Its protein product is CASSSTPEQGVSNYGYTF.